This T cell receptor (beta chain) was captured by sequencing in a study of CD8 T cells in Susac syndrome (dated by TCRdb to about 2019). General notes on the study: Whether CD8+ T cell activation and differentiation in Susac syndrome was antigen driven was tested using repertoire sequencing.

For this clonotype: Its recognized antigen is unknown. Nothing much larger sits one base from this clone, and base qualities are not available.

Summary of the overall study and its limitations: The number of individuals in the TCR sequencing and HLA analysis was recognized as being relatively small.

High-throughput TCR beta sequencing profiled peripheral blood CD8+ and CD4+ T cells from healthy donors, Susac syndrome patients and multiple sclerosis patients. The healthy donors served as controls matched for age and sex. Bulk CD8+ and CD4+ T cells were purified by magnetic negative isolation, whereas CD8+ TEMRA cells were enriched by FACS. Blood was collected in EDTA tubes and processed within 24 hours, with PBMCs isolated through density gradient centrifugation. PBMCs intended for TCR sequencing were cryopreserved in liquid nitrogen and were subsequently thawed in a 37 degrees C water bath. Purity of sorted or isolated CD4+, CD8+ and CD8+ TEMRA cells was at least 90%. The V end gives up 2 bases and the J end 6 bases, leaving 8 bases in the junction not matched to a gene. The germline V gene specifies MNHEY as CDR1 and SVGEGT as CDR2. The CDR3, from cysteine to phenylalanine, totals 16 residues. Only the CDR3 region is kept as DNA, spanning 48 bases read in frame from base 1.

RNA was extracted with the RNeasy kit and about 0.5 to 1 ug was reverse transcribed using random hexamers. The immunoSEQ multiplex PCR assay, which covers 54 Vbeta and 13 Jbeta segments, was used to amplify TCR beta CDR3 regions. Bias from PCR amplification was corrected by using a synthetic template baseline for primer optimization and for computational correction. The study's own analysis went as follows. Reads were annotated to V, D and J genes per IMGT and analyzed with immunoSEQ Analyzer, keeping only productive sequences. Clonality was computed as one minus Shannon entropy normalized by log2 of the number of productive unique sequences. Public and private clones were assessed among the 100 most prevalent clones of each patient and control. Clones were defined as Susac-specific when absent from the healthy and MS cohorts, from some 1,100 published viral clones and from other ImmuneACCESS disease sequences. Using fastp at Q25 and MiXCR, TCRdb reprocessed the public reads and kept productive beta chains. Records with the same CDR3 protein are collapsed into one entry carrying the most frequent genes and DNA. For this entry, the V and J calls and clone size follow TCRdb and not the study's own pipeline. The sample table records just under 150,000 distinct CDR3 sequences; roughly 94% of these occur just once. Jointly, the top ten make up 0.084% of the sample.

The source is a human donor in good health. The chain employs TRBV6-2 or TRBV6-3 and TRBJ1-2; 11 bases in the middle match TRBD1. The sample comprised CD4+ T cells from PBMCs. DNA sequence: TGTGCCAGCAGTTACGGAGTCGGACAGGGGGCTGATGGCTACACCTTC. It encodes CASSYGVGQGADGYTF.